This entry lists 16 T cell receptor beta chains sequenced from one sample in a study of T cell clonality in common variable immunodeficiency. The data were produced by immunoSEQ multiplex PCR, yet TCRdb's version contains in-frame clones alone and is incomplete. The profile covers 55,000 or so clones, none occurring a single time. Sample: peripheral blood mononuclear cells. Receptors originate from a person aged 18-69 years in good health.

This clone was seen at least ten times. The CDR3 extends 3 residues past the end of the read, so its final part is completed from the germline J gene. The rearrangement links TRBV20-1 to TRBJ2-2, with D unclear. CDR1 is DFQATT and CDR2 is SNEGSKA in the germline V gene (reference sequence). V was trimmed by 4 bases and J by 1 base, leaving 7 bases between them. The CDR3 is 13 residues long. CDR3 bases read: TGCAGTGCTATTTTCCGGAACACCGGGGAG. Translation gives CSAIFRNTGE. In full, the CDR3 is CSAIFRNTGELFF.

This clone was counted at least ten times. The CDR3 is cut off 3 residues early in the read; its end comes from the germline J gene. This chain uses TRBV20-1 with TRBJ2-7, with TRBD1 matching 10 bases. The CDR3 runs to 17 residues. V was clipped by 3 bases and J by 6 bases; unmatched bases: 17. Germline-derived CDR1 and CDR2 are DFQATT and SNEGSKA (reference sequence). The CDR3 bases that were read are TGCAGTGCTAGCAAATCGTGGGGGACAGGGGCAAGTAGCGAG. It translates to CSASKSWGTGASSE. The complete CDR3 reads CSASKSWGTGASSEQYF.

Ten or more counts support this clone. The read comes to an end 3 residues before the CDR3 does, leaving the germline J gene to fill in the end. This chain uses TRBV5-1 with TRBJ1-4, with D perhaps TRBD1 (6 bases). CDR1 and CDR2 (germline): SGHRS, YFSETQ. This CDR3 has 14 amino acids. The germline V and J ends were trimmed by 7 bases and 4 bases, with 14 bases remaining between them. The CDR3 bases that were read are TGCGCCAGCCGTATCGGGACAAGTAATGAAAAA. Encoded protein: CASRIGTSNEK. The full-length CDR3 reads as CASRIGTSNEKLFF.

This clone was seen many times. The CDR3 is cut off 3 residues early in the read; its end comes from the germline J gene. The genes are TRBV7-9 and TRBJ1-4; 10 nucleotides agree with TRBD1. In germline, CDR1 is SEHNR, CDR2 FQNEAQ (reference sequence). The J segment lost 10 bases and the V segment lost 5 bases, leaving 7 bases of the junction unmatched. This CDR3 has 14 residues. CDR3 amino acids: CASSHGQGGVKLFF. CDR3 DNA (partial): TGTGCCAGCAGCCACGGACAGGGGGGGGTAAAA.

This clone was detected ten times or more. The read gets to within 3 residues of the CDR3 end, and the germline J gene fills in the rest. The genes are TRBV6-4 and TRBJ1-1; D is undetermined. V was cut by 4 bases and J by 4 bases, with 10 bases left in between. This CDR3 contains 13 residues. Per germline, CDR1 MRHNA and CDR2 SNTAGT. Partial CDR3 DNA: TGTGCCAGCAGTGCCGCGCGGGGCACTGAA. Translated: CASSAARGTE. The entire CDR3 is CASSAARGTEAFF.

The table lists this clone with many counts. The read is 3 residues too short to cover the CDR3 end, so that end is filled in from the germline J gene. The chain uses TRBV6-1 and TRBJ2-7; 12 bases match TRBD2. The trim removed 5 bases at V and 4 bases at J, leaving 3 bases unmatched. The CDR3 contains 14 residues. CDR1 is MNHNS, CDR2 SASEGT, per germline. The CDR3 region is CASSQGLAGYEQYF. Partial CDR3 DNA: TGTGCCAGCAGTCAAGGACTAGCGGGGTACGAG.

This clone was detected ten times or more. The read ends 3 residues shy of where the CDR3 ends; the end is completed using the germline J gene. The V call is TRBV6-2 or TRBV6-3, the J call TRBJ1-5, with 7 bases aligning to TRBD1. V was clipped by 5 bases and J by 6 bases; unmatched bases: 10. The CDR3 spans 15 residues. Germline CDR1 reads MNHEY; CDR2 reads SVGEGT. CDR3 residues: CASSPARQGVQPQHF. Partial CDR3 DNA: TGTGCCAGCAGTCCCGCTCGACAGGGCGTTCAGCCC.

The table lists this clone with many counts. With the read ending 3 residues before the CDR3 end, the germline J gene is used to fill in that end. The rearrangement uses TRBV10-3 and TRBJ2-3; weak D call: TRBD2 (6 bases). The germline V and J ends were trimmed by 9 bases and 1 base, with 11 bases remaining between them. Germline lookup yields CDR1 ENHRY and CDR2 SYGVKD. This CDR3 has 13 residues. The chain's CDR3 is CAICPGGTDTQYF. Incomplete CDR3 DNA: TGTGCCATTTGCCCGGGGGGCACAGATACG.

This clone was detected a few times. CDR3 DNA (partial): TGTGCCAGTAGTGCCCAGGGTGGAAGAAATTCACCC. Translation gives CASSAQGGRNSP. The whole CDR3 sequence is CASSAQGGRNSPLHF. The chain is built from TRBV19 and TRBJ1-6; tentatively, D is TRBD1 (5 bases). The CDR3 end falls 3 residues outside the read, so it is completed with the germline J gene. Germline V lookup: CDR1 LNHDA, CDR2 SQIVND (reference sequence). This CDR3 comprises 15 residues. Trimming removed 5 bases at V and 7 bases at J, with 15 bases between. The variable domain in full, completed from reference TRBV19 and TRBJ1-6, reads DGGITQSPKYLFRKEGQNVTLSCEQNLNHDAMYWYRQDPGQGLRLIYYSQIVNDFQKGDIAEGYSVSREKKESFPLTVTSAQKNPTAFYLCASSAQGGRNSPLHFGNGTRLTVT.

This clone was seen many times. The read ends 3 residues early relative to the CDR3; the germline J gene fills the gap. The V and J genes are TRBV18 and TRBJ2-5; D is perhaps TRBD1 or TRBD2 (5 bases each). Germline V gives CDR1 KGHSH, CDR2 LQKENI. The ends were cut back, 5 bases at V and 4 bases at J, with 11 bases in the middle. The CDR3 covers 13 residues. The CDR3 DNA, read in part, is TGTGCCAGCTCAATGAGGGGCGGAGAGACC. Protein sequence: CASSMRGGET. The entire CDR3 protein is CASSMRGGETQYF.

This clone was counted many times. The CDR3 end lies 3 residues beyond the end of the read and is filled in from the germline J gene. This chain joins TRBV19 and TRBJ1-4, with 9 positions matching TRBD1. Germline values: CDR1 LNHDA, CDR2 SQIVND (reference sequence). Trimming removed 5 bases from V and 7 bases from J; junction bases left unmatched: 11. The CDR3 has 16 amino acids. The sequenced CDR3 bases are TGTGCCAGTAGTGCGGGACAGGGTTCTTATGGTGAAAAA. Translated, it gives CASSAGQGSYGEK. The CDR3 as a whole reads CASSAGQGSYGEKLFF.

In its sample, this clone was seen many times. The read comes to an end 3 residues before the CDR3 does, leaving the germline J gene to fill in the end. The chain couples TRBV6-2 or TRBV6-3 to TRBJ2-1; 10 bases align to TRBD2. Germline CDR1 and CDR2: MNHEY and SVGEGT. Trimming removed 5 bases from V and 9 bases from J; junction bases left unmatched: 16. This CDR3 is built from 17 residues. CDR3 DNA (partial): TGTGCCAGCAGTCCTCTTTCTAGCGGGAGCGTTCTTGGTGAG. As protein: CASSPLSSGSVLGE. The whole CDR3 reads CASSPLSSGSVLGEQFF.

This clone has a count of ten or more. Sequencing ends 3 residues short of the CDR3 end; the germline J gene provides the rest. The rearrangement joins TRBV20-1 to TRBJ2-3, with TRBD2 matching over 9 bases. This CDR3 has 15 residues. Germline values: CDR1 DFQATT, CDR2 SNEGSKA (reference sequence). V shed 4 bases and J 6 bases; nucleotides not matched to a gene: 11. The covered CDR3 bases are TGCAGTGCTACCAAAGTGGGACTAGCTGTGGATACG. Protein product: CSATKVGLAVDT. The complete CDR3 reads CSATKVGLAVDTQYF.

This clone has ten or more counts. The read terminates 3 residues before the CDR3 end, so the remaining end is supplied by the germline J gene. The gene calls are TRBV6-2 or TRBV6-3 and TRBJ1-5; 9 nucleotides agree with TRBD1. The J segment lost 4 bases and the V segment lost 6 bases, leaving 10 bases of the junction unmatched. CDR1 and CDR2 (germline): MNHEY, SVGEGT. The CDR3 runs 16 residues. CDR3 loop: CASSPGTGRTNQPQHF. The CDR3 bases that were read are TGTGCCAGCAGCCCCGGGACAGGGAGGACGAATCAGCCC.

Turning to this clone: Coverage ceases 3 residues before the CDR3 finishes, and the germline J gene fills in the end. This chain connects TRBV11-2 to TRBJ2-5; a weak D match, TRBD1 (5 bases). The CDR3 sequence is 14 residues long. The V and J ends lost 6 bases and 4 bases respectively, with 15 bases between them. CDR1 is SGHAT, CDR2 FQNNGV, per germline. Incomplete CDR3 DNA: TGTGCCAGCAGAAGACAGACGGTCGGAGAGACC. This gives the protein CASRRQTVGET. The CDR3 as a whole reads CASRRQTVGETQYF.

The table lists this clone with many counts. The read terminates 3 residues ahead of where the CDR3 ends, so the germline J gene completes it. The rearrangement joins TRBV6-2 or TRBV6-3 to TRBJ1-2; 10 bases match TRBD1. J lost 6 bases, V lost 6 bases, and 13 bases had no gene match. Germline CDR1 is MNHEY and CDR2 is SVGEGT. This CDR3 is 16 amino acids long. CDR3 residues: CASSPILPGQGNGYTF. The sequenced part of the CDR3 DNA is TGTGCCAGCAGCCCTATTTTACCGGGACAGGGGAATGGC.